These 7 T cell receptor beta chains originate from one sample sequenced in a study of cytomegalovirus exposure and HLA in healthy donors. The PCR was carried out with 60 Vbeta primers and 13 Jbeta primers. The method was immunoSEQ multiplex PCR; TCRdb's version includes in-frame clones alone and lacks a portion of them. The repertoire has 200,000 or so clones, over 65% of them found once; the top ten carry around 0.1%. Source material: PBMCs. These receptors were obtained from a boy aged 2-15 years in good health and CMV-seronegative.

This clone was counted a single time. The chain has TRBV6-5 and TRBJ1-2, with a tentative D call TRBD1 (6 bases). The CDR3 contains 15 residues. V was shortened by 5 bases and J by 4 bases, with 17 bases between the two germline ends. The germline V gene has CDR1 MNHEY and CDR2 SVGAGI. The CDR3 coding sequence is TGTGCCAGCAGTCCCCTGGGTAGGGGGGGCTATGGCTACACCTTC. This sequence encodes CASSPLGRGGYGYTF.

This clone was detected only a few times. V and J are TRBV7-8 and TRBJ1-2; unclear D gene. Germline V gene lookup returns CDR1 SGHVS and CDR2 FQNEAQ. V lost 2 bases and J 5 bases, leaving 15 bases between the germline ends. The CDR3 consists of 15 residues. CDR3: CASSLSRVASYGYTF. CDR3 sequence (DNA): TGTGCCAGCAGCTTATCTCGGGTAGCGTCTTATGGCTACACCTTC.

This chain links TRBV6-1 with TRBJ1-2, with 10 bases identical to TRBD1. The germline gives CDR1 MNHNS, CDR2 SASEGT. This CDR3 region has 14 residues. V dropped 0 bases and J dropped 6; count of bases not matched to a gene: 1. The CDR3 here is CASSEAGTGDGYTF. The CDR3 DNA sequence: TGTGCCAGCAGTGAAGCCGGGACAGGGGATGGCTACACCTTC.

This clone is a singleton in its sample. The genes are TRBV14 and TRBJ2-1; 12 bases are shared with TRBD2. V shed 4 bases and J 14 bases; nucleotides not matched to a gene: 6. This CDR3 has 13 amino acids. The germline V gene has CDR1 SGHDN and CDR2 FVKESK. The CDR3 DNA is TGTGCCAGCAGCCCGTCGACTAGCGGGAGAAAGTTCTTC. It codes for CASSPSTSGRKFF. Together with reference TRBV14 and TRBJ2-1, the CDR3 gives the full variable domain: EAGVTQFPSHSVIEKGQTVTLRCDPISGHDNLYWYRRVMGKEIKFLLHFVKESKQDESGMPNNRFLAERTGGTYSTLKVQPAELEDSGVYFCASSPSTSGRKFFGPGTRLTVL.

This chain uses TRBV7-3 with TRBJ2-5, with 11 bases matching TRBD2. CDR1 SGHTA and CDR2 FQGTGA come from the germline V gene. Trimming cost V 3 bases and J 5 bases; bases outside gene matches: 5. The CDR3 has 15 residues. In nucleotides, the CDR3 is TGTGCCAGCAGCTTGCTAGCGGGGGGCAGGGAGACCCAGTACTTC. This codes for CASSLLAGGRETQYF.

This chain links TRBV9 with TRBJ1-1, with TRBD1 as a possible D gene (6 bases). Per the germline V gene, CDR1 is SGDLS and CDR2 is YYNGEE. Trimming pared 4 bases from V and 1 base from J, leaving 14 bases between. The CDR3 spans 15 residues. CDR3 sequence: CASSPRGHTNTEAFF. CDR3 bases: TGTGCCAGCAGCCCCCGGGGACATACGAACACTGAAGCTTTCTTT.

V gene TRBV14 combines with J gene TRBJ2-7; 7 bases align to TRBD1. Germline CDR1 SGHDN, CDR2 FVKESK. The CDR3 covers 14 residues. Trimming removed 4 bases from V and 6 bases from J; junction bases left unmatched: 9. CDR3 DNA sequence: TGTGCCAGCAGCCCCCTCCTACAGGGGTCCGAGCAGTACTTC. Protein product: CASSPLLQGSEQYF.